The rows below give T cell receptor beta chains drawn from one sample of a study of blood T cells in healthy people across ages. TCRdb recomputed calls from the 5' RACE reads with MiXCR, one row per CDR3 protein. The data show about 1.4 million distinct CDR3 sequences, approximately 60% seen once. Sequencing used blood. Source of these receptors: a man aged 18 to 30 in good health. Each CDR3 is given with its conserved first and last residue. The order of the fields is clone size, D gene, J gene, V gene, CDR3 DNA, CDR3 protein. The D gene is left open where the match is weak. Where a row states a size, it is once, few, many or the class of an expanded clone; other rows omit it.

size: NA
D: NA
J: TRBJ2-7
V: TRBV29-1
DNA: TGCAGCGTTGAAGGAAGGGCAAGCTCCTACGAGCAGTACTTC
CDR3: CSVEGRASSYEQYF

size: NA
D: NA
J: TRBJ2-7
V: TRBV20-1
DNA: TGCAGTGCCTCCCGGGGGATCGAGCAGTACTTC
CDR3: CSASRGIEQYF

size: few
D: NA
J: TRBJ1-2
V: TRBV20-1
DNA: TGCAGTGCTCGCCCCCTACGGGTCTATGGCTACACCTTC
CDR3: CSARPLRVYGYTF

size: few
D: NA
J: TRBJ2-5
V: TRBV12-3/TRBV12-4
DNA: TGTGCCAGCAGTCCTCAGAGGGAGACCCAGTACTTC
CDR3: CASSPQRETQYF

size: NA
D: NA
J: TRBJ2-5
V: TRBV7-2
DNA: TGTGCCAGCAACTTAGGGTTGGCGGAAGAGACCCAGTACTTC
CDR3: CASNLGLAEETQYF

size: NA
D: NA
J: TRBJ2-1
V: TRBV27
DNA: TGTGCCAGCAGTTTACTAGTTTCCTACAATGAGCAGTTCTTC
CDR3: CASSLLVSYNEQFF

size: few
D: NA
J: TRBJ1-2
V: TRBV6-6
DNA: TGTGCCAGCACGAGGGGCAACTATGGCTACACCTTC
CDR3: CASTRGNYGYTF

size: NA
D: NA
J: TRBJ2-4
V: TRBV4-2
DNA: TGTGCCAGCAGCCCAAACACAAAAAACATTCAGTACTTC
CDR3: CASSPNTKNIQYF

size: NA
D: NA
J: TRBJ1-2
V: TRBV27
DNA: TGTGCCAGCAGCTCCCTGTGGGGATCTGATGGCTACACCTTC
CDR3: CASSSLWGSDGYTF

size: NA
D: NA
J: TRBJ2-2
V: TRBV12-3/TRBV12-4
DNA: TGTGCCAGCAGTTTATTAGGGTCGGACGGGGAGCTGTTTTTT
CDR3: CASSLLGSDGELFF

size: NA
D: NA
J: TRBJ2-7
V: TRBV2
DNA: TGTGCCAGCAGTGAAGGGCCAGTCCACAACGAGCAGTACTTC
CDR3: CASSEGPVHNEQYF

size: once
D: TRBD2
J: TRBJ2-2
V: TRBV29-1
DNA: TGCAGCGTGGGAGGACTAGCGGGAGGGACCGGGGAGCTGTTTTTT
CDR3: CSVGGLAGGTGELFF

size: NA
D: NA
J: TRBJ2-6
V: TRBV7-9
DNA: TGTGCCAGCAGCTTAGGCCCGGTCTTAGGTGCCAACGTCCTGACTTTC
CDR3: CASSLGPVLGANVLTF

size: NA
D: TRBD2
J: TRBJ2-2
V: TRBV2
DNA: TGTGCCAGCAGCCTGATCGGGGCTAGCGGGAGGGCCGTGAACACCGGGGAGCTGTTTTTT
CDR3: CASSLIGASGRAVNTGELFF

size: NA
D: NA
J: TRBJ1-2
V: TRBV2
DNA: TGTGCCAGCAGTGATCGGGGAAACTCCTATGGCTACACCTTC
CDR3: CASSDRGNSYGYTF

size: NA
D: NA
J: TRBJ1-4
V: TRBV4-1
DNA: TGCGCCAGCAGCCCTAACGGGGGGTTTCAGGAAAAACTGTTTTTT
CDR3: CASSPNGGFQEKLFF

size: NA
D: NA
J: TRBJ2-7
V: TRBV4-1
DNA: TGCGCCAGCAGCCAAGGAGGTCAGAGGATAAACAATGAGCAGTACTTC
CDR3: CASSQGGQRINNEQYF

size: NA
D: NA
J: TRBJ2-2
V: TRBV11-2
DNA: TGTGCCAGCAGCTCCCTAGAGAACACCGGGGAGCTGTTTTTT
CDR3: CASSSLENTGELFF

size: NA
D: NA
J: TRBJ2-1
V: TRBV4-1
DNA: TGCGCCAGCAGCCAAGAGTCAGTACGGCAGTTCTTC
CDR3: CASSQESVRQFF

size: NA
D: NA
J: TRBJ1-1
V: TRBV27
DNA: TGTGCCACCGGGGGCCCACACCCCACTGAAGCTTTCTTT
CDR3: CATGGPHPTEAFF

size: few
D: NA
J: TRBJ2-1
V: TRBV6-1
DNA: TGTGCCAGCCGGGCCAGCGGGCGCTACAATGAGCAGTTCTTC
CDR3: CASRASGRYNEQFF

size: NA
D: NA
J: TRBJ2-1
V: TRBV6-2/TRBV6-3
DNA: TGTGCCAGCAGTTACCAATTGGGGACCCAGGCATACAATGAGCAGTTCTTC
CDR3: CASSYQLGTQAYNEQFF

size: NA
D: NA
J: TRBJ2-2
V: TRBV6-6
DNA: TGTGCCAGCGGGCAAGATAGCACTGGGGAGCTGTTTTTT
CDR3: CASGQDSTGELFF

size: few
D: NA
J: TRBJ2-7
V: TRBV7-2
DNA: TGTGCCAGCAGCTTAGTGGCCAGGACACCCTACGAGCAGTACTTC
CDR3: CASSLVARTPYEQYF

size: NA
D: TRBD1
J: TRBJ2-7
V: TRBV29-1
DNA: TGCAGCTGTGCAAACAGGGGGTACGAGCAGTACTTC
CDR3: CSCANRGYEQYF

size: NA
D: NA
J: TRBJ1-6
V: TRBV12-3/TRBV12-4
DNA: TGTGCCAGCAGTTTAGGGGTCTCCGTGGGTTCACCCCTCCACTTT
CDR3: CASSLGVSVGSPLHF

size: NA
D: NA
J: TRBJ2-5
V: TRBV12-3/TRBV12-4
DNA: TGTGCCAGCACACCGGGAACCCAAGAGACCCAGTACTTC
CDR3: CASTPGTQETQYF

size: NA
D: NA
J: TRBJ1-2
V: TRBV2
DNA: TGTGCCAGCAGTGATCGGGAAAGGTTGGTCTATGGCTACACCTTC
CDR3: CASSDRERLVYGYTF